This T cell receptor (beta chain) is from a study of relationships among human T cell subsets. CDR1 is SGHVS and CDR2 is FQNEAQ in the germline V gene. The length of the CDR3 is 15 residues. V gave up 3 bases and J gave up 2 bases; unmatched junction bases: 2. The CD45RA-negative fraction was bead-selected with anti-CD45RO to obtain memory T cells. Subset-specific monoclonal antibody beads were used to isolate T cell subsets. Overall study results and limits: Regulatory and Th2 subsets had few clones over 100 reads, unlike CD8+ cytotoxic cells. Th1, Th2 and regulatory subsets overlapped substantially in CDR3 sequences.

For this clonotype: The antigen remains undetermined.

From mRNA, alpha and beta CDR3 regions were amplified using semiquantitative ARM-PCR. In ARM-PCR, communal superprimers followed tagged nested gene-specific primers for exponential amplification. Before the second round, exonuclease removed the nested primers. MiXCR was run by TCRdb on the multiplex PCR reads, yielding one entry per CDR3 protein. This sample carries some 10,000 distinct CDR3 sequences, 45% to 65% of them seen once, and the ten largest clones take roughly 5.2%. The chain employs TRBV7-8 and TRBJ1-5; 9 positions agree with TRBD1. Input material: memory T cells sorted from blood. This TCR was sampled from a man in his forties in good health. The CDR3 sequence: CASSFTGGGNQPQHF. CDR3 sequence (DNA): TGTGCCAGCAGCTTTACAGGGGGCGGCAATCAGCCCCAGCATTTT.